This T cell receptor (beta chain) was identified during a study of cytomegalovirus exposure and HLA in healthy donors. Looking at the study overall: Among the roughly 400 genotyped donors, 81% were placed in the Caucasian-associated ancestry cluster.

About this clone itself: Its specificity is unknown.

Study-level results: A later analysis showed HLA-associated TCR beta chains outstripping equally common others in clonal expansion. Researchers had no immune exposure information except CMV serostatus available.

This PCR relied on a set of 60 Vbeta primers and 13 Jbeta primers. Original processing methods: Later, about 80 million unique TCR beta chains were counted in an analysis, and some 11 million of them were shared. TCRdb's table, derived via immunoSEQ multiplex PCR, lists solely in-frame clones and lacks some. V and J calls and clone size are copied from that table; D and trimming were computed from the DNA. This table has about 210,000 clones, over 60% appearing once. Material: PBMCs. The sequence came from a male donor in good health and CMV-seronegative.

This chain's CDR3 is CASRSQGAQEKLFF. The CDR3 DNA reads as TGTGCCAGCAGATCACAGGGGGCCCAGGAAAAACTGTTTTTT. The V call is TRBV28, the J call TRBJ1-4; TRBD1 matches 9 bases. CDR3 length equals 14 residues. V trimming: 6 bases; J trimming: 8 bases; junction bases outside the gene matches: 7. CDR1 MDHEN and CDR2 SYDVKM come from the germline V gene.